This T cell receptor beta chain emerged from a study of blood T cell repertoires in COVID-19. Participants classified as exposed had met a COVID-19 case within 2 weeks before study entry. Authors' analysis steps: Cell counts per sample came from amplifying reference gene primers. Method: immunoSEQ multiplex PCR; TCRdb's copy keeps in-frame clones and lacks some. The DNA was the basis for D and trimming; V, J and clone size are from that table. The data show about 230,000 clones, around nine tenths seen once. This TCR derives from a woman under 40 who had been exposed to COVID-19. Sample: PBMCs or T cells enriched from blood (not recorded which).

DNA of the CDR3: TGTGCCAGCAGTTTAGTTGGGGGCTCTACATTCGAGCAGTACTTC. It encodes CASSLVGGSTFEQYF. The genes are TRBV27 and TRBJ2-7; a weak D match, TRBD1 (6 bases). This CDR3 comprises 15 residues. CDR1 is MNHEY, CDR2 SMNVEV, per germline (reference sequence). Deletions cut 2 bases from V and 6 bases from J, with 17 bases between.